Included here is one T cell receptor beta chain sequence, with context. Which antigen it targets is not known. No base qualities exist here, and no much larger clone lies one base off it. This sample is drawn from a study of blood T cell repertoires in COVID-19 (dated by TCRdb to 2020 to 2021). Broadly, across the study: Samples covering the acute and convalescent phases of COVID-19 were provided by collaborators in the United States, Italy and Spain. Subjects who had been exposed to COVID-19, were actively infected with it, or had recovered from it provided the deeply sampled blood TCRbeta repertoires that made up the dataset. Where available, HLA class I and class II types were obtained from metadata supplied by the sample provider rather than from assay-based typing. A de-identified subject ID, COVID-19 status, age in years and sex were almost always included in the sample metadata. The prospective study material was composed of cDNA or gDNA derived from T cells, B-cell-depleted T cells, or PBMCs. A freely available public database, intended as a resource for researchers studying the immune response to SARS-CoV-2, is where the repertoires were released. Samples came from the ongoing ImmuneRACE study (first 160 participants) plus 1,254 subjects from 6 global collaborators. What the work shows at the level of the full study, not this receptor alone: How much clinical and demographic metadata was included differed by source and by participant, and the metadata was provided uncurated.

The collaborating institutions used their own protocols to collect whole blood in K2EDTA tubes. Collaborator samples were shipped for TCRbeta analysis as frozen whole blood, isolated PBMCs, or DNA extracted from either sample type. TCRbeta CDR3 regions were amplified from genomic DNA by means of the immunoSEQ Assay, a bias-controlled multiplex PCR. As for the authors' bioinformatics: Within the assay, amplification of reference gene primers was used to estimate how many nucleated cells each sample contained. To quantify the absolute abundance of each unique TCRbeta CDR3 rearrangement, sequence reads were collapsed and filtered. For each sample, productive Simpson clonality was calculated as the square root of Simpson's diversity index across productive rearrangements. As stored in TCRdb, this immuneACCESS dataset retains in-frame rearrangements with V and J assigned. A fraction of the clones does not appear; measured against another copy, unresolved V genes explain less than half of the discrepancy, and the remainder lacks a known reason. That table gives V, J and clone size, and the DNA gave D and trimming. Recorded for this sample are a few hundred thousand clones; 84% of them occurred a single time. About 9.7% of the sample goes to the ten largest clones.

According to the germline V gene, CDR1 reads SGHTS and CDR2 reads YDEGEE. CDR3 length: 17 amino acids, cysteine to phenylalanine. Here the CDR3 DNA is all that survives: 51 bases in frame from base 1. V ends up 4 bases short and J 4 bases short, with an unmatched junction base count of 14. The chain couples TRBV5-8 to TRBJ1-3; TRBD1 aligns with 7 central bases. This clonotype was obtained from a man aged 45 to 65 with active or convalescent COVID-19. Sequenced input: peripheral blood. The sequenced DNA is TGTGCCAGCAGCCGCGACCCCCACAGGGGAACGGGAAACACCATATATTTT. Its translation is CASSRDPHRGTGNTIYF.